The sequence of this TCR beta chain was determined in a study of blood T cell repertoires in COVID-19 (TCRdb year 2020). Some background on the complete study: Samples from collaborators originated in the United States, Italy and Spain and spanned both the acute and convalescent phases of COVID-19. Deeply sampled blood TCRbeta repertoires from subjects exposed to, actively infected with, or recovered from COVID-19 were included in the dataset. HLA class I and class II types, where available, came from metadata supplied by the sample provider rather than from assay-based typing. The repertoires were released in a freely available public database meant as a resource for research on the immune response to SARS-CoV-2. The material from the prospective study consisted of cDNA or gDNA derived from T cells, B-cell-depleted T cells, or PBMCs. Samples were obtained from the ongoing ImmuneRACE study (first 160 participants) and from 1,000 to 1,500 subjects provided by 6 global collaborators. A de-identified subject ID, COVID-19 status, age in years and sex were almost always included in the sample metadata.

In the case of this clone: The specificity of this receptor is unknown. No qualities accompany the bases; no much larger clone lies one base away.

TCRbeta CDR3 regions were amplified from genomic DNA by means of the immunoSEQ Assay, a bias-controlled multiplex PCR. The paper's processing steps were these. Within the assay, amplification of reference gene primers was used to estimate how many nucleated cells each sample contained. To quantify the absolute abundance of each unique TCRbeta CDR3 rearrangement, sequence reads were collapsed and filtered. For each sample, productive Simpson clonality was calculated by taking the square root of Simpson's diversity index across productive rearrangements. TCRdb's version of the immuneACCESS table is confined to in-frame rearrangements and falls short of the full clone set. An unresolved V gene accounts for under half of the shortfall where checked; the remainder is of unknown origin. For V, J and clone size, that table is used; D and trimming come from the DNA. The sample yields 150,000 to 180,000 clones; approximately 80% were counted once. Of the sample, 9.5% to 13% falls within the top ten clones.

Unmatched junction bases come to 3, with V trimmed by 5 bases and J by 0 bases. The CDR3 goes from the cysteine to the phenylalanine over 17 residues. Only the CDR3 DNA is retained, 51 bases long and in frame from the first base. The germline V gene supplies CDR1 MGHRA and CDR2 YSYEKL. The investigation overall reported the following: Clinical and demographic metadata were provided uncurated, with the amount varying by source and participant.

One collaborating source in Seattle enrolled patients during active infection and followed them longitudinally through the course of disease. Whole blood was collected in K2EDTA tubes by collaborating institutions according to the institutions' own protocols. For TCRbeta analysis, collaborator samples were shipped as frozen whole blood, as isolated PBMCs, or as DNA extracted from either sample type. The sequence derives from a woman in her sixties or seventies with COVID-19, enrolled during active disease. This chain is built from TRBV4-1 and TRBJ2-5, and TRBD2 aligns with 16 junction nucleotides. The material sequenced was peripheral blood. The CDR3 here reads CASSGTSGGVYQETQYF. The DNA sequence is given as TGCGCCAGCAGCGGGACTAGCGGGGGGGTTTACCAAGAGACCCAGTACTTC.